Listed here are 3 T cell receptor beta chains from one sample, sequenced in a study of vaccination and CD4 T cells after COVID-19. As for time point: late sampling 161 to 241 days after vaccination in a few convalescent patients. Described treatment: approximately nine-day PBMC culture with coronavirus spike peptide pools or control peptides (ViraFEST assay). Their cognate antigens are unknown. CD4+ T cells that had been cultured provided DNA sequenced with the Oncomine TCR Beta short-read assay. MiXCR was run by TCRdb on the PCR reads, yielding one entry per CDR3 protein. The repertoire holds approximately 17,000 distinct CDR3 sequences, with around 50% as singletons. Sequencing was performed on CD4+ T cells from blood, cultured in vitro, taken about 7 months after SARS-CoV-2 vaccination. These receptors were obtained from a human donor who had recovered from COVID-19.

This chain links TRBV20-1 with TRBJ2-1; TRBD1 might be the D (6 bases). Germline V gene sequence: CDR1 DFQATT, CDR2 SNEGSKA (reference sequence). The CDR3 loop spans 12 amino acids. The V gene lost 6 bases and the J gene lost 7 bases, with 13 bases spanning the gap. DNA for the CDR3: TGCAGTGCCCGGACAGACTCAAATGAGCAGTTCTTC. It encodes CSARTDSNEQFF.

There are a few counts of this clonotype. V gene TRBV20-1 combines with J gene TRBJ1-5; 8 positions match TRBD1. Germline values: CDR1 DFQATT, CDR2 SNEGSKA (reference sequence). This CDR3 is built from 13 residues. V gave up 2 bases and J gave up 4 bases; unmatched junction bases: 1. The CDR3 is CSARRDRNQPQHF. The CDR3, as DNA: TGCAGTGCTAGAAGGGACAGGAATCAGCCCCAGCATTTT.

The chain is built from TRBV6-1 and TRBJ2-5, with TRBD1 identical over 7 bases. J lost 1 base, V lost 6 bases, and 8 bases had no gene match. From germline, CDR1 is MNHNS and CDR2 SASEGT. The CDR3 consists of 15 residues. CDR3: CASRQGWGFQETQYF. The DNA of the CDR3 is TGTGCCAGCAGACAGGGGTGGGGGTTCCAAGAGACCCAGTACTTC.